The rows below give T cell receptor beta chains drawn from one sample of a study of T cell responses to AZD1222 COVID-19 vaccine. The assay was immunoSEQ multiplex PCR, and TCRdb's table has in-frame clones only and misses some. The sample records approximately 150,000 clones, 80% to 95% being singletons. The source was peripheral blood, collected 28 days after the second AZD1222 dose. These receptors originate from an adult who received the AZD1222 COVID-19 vaccine. CDR3s include the opening cysteine and the closing phenylalanine or tryptophan. The D gene is left open where the match is weak. The size field is filled for only some rows; it gives once, few, many or a size class.

CDR3nt: TGTGCCAGCAGCTCGATGGCACTTATTTGGGCCAACACCGGGGAGCTGTTTTTT
CDR3aa: CASSSMALIWANTGELFF
d_gene: NA
v_gene: TRBV3-1/TRBV3-2
j_gene: TRBJ2-2
abundance: NA

CDR3nt: TGTGCCAGCAGCGGTACCGGACTCGAGGCGAACACCGGGGAGCTGTTTTTT
CDR3aa: CASSGTGLEANTGELFF
d_gene: NA
v_gene: TRBV7-2
j_gene: TRBJ2-2
abundance: once

CDR3nt: TGTGCCATCAGAGGTTCAGATACGCAGTATTTT
CDR3aa: CAIRGSDTQYF
d_gene: NA
v_gene: TRBV10-3
j_gene: TRBJ2-3
abundance: NA

CDR3nt: TGTGCCAGCAGCCGTATCCATCCGGACTCCTATAATGGCTACACCTTC
CDR3aa: CASSRIHPDSYNGYTF
d_gene: NA
v_gene: TRBV28
j_gene: TRBJ1-2
abundance: NA

CDR3nt: TGTGCCAGCAGCTTACGGGGGGAGGGTGAAGCTTTCTTT
CDR3aa: CASSLRGEGEAFF
d_gene: NA
v_gene: TRBV7-9
j_gene: TRBJ1-1
abundance: NA

CDR3nt: TGTGCCACTGGGGGGCTGAACACTGAAGCTTTCTTT
CDR3aa: CATGGLNTEAFF
d_gene: NA
v_gene: TRBV15
j_gene: TRBJ1-1
abundance: NA

CDR3nt: TGCGCCAGCAGGGGGAGTAGGTACAATGAGCAGTTCTTC
CDR3aa: CASRGSRYNEQFF
d_gene: NA
v_gene: TRBV4-1
j_gene: TRBJ2-1
abundance: NA

CDR3nt: TGTGCCAGTAGTCCGCTGCGGGAGGTATTGGATACGCAGTATTTT
CDR3aa: CASSPLREVLDTQYF
d_gene: TRBD2
v_gene: TRBV19
j_gene: TRBJ2-3
abundance: NA

CDR3nt: TGTGCCAGCAGCATGGGGGGGCGTTCTGAGACCCAGTACTTC
CDR3aa: CASSMGGRSETQYF
d_gene: NA
v_gene: TRBV7-3
j_gene: TRBJ2-5
abundance: few

CDR3nt: TGTGCCAGCAGCCCCCCCCAGGGTCTAGCGGGGGGTGAGACCCAGTACTTC
CDR3aa: CASSPPQGLAGGETQYF
d_gene: TRBD2
v_gene: TRBV14
j_gene: TRBJ2-5
abundance: NA

CDR3nt: TGTGCCAGTAGTATAGGCCCCCGGGGAGTAAACGGCTACACCTTC
CDR3aa: CASSIGPRGVNGYTF
d_gene: NA
v_gene: TRBV19
j_gene: TRBJ1-2
abundance: NA

CDR3nt: TGTGCCAGCAGCCAAAACCCAGAGGGCACTGAAGCTTTCTTT
CDR3aa: CASSQNPEGTEAFF
d_gene: NA
v_gene: TRBV4-2
j_gene: TRBJ1-1
abundance: NA

CDR3nt: TGCGCCAGCAGCTTGGCTTACCAAGAGACCCAGTACTTC
CDR3aa: CASSLAYQETQYF
d_gene: NA
v_gene: TRBV5-1
j_gene: TRBJ2-5
abundance: NA

CDR3nt: TGTGCCAGCAGGAGGACAGGGGCCGGGGAGCTGTTTTTT
CDR3aa: CASRRTGAGELFF
d_gene: TRBD1
v_gene: TRBV12-3/TRBV12-4
j_gene: TRBJ2-2
abundance: few

CDR3nt: TGTGCCAGCAGCTTGGGGCGTACCTACGAGCAGTACTTC
CDR3aa: CASSLGRTYEQYF
d_gene: NA
v_gene: TRBV11-2
j_gene: TRBJ2-7
abundance: NA

CDR3nt: TGTGCCAGCAGCAAAGGAGACAGGGCGAGCGGGAGCATAGACTCTAGCACAGATACGCAGTATTTT
CDR3aa: CASSKGDRASGSIDSSTDTQYF
d_gene: NA
v_gene: TRBV21-1
j_gene: TRBJ2-3
abundance: NA

CDR3nt: TGTGCCAGCTCGCTTCGCGGGGAGGTAACCTACGAGCAGTACTTC
CDR3aa: CASSLRGEVTYEQYF
d_gene: NA
v_gene: TRBV18
j_gene: TRBJ2-7
abundance: NA

CDR3nt: TGTGCCAGCAGTTCTGGGACAGGACGAAACACCATATATTTT
CDR3aa: CASSSGTGRNTIYF
d_gene: TRBD1
v_gene: TRBV27
j_gene: TRBJ1-3
abundance: NA

CDR3nt: TGTGCCAGCAGTTACGGAGGGTCCGGTGAAAAACTGTTTTTT
CDR3aa: CASSYGGSGEKLFF
d_gene: NA
v_gene: TRBV6-5
j_gene: TRBJ1-4
abundance: NA

CDR3nt: TGTGCCAGCAGTTTGTTAAGTACGGACGAGCAGTACTTC
CDR3aa: CASSLLSTDEQYF
d_gene: NA
v_gene: TRBV27
j_gene: TRBJ2-7
abundance: NA

CDR3nt: TGCGCCAGCAGCCAAGACAGGGGTTCCTATAATTCACCCCTCCACTTT
CDR3aa: CASSQDRGSYNSPLHF
d_gene: NA
v_gene: TRBV4-3
j_gene: TRBJ1-6
abundance: NA

CDR3nt: TGCAGTGCCAGTGGGGCAACCCAAGAGACCCAGTACTTC
CDR3aa: CSASGATQETQYF
d_gene: NA
v_gene: TRBV20-1
j_gene: TRBJ2-5
abundance: NA

CDR3nt: TGTGCCAGCAGCTTCGGGACCGCGGGCACAGATACGCAGTATTTT
CDR3aa: CASSFGTAGTDTQYF
d_gene: NA
v_gene: TRBV7-2
j_gene: TRBJ2-3
abundance: NA

CDR3nt: TGTGCCAGCAGCTTAGGCAGGGGGTTTAAGAATGGCTACACCTTC
CDR3aa: CASSLGRGFKNGYTF
d_gene: TRBD1
v_gene: TRBV7-9
j_gene: TRBJ1-2
abundance: NA